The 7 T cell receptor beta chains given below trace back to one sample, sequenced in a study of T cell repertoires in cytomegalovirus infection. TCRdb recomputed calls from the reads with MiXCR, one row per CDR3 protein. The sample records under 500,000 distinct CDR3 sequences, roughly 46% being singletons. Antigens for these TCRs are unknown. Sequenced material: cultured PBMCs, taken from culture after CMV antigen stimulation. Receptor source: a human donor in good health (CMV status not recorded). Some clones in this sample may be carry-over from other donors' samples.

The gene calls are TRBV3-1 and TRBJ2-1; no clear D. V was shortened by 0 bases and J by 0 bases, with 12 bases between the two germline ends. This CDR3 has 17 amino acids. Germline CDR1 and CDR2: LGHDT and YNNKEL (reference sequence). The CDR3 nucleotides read TGTGCCAGCAGCCAAGAAGAGGCCAGGAGCTCCTACAATGAGCAGTTCTTC. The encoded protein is CASSQEEARSSYNEQFF.

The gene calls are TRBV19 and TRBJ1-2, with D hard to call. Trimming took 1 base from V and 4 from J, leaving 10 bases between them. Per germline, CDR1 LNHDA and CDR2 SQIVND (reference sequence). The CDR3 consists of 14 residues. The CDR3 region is CASSIARRIYGYTF. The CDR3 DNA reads TGTGCCAGTAGTATAGCTCGACGGATCTATGGCTACACCTTC. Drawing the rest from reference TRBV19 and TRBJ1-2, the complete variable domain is DGGITQSPKYLFRKEGQNVTLSCEQNLNHDAMYWYRQDPGQGLRLIYYSQIVNDFQKGDIAEGYSVSREKKESFPLTVTSAQKNPTAFYLCASSIARRIYGYTFGSGTRLTVV.

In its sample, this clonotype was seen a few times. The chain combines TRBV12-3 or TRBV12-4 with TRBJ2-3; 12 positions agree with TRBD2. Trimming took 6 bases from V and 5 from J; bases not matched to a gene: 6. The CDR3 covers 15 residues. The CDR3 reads CASSRLAGARDTQYF. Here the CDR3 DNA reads TGTGCCAGCAGCAGACTAGCGGGGGCCCGAGATACGCAGTATTTT.

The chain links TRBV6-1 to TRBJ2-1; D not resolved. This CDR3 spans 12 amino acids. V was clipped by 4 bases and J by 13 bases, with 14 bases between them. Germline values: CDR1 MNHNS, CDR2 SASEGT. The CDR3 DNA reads TGTGCCAGCAGTGCCCACAGTCAAGATCAGTTCTTC. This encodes CASSAHSQDQFF.

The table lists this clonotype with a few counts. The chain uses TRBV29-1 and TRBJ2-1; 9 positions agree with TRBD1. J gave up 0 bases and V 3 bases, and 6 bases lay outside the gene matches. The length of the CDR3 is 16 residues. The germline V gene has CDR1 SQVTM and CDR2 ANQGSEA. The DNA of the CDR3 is TGCAGCGTTGACGGGGACAGGGACAGCTCCTACAATGAGCAGTTCTTC. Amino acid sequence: CSVDGDRDSSYNEQFF.

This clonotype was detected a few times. The CDR3: CASSYAFPVGEQFF. CDR3 sequence (DNA): TGTGCCAGCAGTTATGCTTTTCCTGTTGGTGAGCAGTTCTTC. The J gene is TRBJ2-1, the V gene TRBV12-3 or TRBV12-4; no firm D call. The CDR3 contains 14 residues. Deletions cut 4 bases from V and 9 bases from J, with 16 bases between.

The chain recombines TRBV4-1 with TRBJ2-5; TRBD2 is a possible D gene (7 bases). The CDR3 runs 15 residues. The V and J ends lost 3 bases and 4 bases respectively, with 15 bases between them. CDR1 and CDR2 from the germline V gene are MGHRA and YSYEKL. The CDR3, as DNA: TGCGCCAGCAGCCATGCGAGGGGGGGGGGAGAGACCCAGTACTTC. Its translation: CASSHARGGGETQYF.